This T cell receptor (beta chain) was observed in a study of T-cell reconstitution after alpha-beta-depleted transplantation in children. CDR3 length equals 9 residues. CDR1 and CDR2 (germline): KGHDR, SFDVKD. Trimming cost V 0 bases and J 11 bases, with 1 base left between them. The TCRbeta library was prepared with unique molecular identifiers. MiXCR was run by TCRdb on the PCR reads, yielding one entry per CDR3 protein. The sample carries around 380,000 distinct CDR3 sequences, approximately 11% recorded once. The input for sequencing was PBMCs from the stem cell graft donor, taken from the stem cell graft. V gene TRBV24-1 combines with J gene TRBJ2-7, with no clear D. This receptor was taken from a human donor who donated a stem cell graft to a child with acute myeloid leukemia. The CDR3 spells CATSDLEYV. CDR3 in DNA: TGTGCCACCAGTGATTTGGAGTACGTC.